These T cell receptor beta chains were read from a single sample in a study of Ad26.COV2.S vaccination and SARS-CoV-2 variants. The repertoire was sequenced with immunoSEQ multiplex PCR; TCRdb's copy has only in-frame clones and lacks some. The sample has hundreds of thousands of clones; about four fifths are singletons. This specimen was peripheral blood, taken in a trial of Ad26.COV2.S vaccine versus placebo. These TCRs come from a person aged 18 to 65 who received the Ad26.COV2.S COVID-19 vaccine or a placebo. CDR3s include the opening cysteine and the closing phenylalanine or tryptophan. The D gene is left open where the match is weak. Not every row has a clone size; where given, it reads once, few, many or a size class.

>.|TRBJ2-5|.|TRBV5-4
CASSLKETQYF
TGTGCCAGCAGCTTAAAAGAGACCCAGTACTTC
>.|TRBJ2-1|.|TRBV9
CASSVVGESSYNEQFF
TGTGCCAGCAGCGTAGTCGGAGAGAGCTCCTACAATGAGCAGTTCTTC
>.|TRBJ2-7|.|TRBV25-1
CASSAHRVLADEQYF
TGTGCCAGCAGTGCCCACCGGGTCCTGGCCGACGAGCAGTACTTC
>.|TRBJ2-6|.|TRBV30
CAWSRSNPGANVLTF
TGTGCCTGGAGTAGGAGCAACCCCGGGGCCAACGTCCTGACTTTC
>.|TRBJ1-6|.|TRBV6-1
CASSEPGPLKVNSPLHF
TGTGCCAGCAGTGAACCGGGACCCTTGAAAGTTAATTCACCCCTCCACTTT
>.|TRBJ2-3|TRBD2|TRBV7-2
CASSFRLAGRHTQYF
TGTGCCAGCAGCTTCAGACTAGCGGGGAGGCATACGCAGTATTTT
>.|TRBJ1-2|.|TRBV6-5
CASSYSGEESYTF
TGTGCCAGCAGTTACTCTGGGGAAGAGAGCTACACCTTC
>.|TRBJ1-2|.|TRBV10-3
CAISESGTNYGYTF
TGTGCCATCAGTGAGTCGGGAACTAACTATGGCTACACCTTC
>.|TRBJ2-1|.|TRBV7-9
CASSDLIDEQFF
TGTGCCAGCAGCGACCTAATAGATGAGCAGTTCTTC
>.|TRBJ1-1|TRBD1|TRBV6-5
CASSRQGRNTEAFF
TGTGCCAGCAGCAGACAGGGGCGGAACACTGAAGCTTTCTTT
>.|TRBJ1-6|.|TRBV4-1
CASSQVLSAGSPLHF
TGCGCCAGCAGCCAAGTATTATCAGCGGGTTCACCCCTCCACTTT
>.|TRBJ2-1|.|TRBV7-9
CASSPHPRDSYNEQFF
TGTGCCAGCAGCCCCCACCCGCGGGACTCCTACAATGAGCAGTTCTTC
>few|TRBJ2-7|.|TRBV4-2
CASSLYNAGSYEQYF
TGTGCCAGCAGCCTCTATAACGCGGGCTCCTACGAGCAGTACTTC
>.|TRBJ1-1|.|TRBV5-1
CASSLRSLGAEAFF
TGCGCCAGCAGCTTGAGGTCCCTGGGCGCTGAAGCTTTCTTT
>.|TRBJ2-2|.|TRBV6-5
CASPAPTGELFF
TGTGCCAGCCCGGCCCCTACCGGGGAGCTGTTTTTT
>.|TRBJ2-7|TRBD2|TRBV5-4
CASSLAGAQGEQYF
TGTGCCAGCAGCTTAGCGGGGGCGCAGGGCGAGCAGTACTTC
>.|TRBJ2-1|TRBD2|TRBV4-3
CASSQRGGLGNEQFF
TGCGCCAGCAGCCAGCGGGGGGGCCTTGGCAATGAGCAGTTCTTC
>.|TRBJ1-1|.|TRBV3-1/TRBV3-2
CASSHSGFHTEAFF
TGTGCCAGCAGCCACTCAGGGTTTCACACTGAAGCTTTCTTT
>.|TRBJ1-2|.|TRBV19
CASTTERRANYGYTF
TGTGCCAGTACCACGGAGAGGAGAGCTAACTATGGCTACACCTTC
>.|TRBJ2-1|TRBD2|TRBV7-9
CAGVAGGYNEQFF
TGTGCCGGGGTAGCGGGAGGGTACAATGAGCAGTTCTTC
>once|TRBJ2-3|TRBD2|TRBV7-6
CASSLALGGSTDTQYF
TGTGCCAGCAGCTTAGCTTTGGGGGGGAGCACAGATACGCAGTATTTT
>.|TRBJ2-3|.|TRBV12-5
CASGFGGATTDTQYF
TGTGCTAGTGGTTTCGGGGGAGCCACCACAGATACGCAGTATTTT
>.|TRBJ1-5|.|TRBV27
CASSPGWWLGNQPQHF
TGTGCCAGCAGTCCTGGTTGGTGGCTGGGCAATCAGCCCCAGCATTTT
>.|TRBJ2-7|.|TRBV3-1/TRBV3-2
CASSLARGGGRGGYEQYF
TGTGCCAGCAGCCTCGCCCGAGGGGGCGGGAGAGGGGGCTACGAGCAGTACTTC
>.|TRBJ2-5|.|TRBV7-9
CASSFGYYRYF
TGTGCCAGCAGCTTCGGCTATTACCGCTACTTC
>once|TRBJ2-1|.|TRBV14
CASSQTSREQFF
TGTGCCAGCAGCCAGACTTCCCGGGAGCAGTTCTTC
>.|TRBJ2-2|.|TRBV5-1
CASRDGSGTGELFF
TGCGCCAGCAGGGATGGTAGCGGCACCGGGGAGCTGTTTTTT
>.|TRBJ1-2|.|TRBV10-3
CAISVAGRTSGYTF
TGTGCCATCAGTGTGGCAGGGAGGACTTCTGGCTACACCTTC
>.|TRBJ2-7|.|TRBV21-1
CASEGGTGFYGEQYF
TGTGCCAGCGAGGGCGGGACAGGGTTTTATGGCGAGCAGTACTTC
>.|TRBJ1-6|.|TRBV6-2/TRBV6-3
CASSLRALPAYNSPLHF
TGTGCCAGCAGTCTCCGGGCTCTTCCCGCCTATAATTCACCCCTCCACTTT
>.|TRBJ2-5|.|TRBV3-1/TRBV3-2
CASSRTKETQYF
TGTGCCAGCAGCCGGACGAAAGAGACCCAGTACTTC
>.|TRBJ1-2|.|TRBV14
CASSQYRGVSLGGYTF
TGTGCCAGCAGCCAATATAGGGGAGTCTCCCTCGGGGGCTACACCTTC
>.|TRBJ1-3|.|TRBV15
CATSREAVGNTIYF
TGTGCCACCAGCAGGGAAGCAGTGGGAAACACCATATATTTT
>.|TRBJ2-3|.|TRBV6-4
CASSYNRADTQYF
TGTGCCAGCAGTTACAACAGGGCGGATACGCAGTATTTT
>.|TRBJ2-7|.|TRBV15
CATSRDSHYEQYF
TGTGCCACCAGCAGGGACTCACACTACGAGCAGTACTTC
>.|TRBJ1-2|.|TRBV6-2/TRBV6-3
CASSSGGSNYGYTF
TGTGCCAGCAGTTCTGGGGGCAGCAACTATGGCTACACCTTC
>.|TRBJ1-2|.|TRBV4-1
CASSQQGARGYTF
TGCGCCAGCAGCCAACAAGGGGCGCGGGGCTACACCTTC
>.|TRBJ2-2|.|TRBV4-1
CASSQRGEGELFF
TGCGCCAGCAGCCAACGGGGAGAAGGGGAGCTGTTTTTT
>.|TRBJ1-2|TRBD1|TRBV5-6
CASSPQGPMYGYTF
TGTGCCAGCAGCCCACAGGGGCCCATGTATGGCTACACCTTC
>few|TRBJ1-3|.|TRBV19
CASSRGGNSGNTIYF
TGTGCCAGTAGTAGGGGAGGCAACTCTGGAAACACCATATATTTT
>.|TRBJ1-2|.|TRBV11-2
CASSSAKTGLRGYTF
TGTGCCAGCAGCTCAGCAAAAACAGGGCTGCGTGGCTACACCTTC
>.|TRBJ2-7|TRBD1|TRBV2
CASLDRGPSYEQYF
TGTGCCAGCCTAGACAGGGGGCCCTCCTACGAGCAGTACTTC
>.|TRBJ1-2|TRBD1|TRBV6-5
CASSLDRVYGYTF
TGTGCCAGCAGCTTGGACAGGGTCTACGGCTACACCTTC
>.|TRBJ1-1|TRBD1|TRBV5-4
CASSYDRGRMTEAFF
TGTGCCAGCAGCTACGACAGGGGGCGTATGACTGAAGCTTTCTTT
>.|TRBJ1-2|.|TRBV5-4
CASSFLERTNYGYTF
TGTGCCAGCAGCTTCCTTGAGAGGACAAACTATGGCTACACCTTC
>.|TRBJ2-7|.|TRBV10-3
CASGGQLYEQYF
TGTGCCTCCGGGGGACAACTCTACGAGCAGTACTTC
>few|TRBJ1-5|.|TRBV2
CASSRDFGNQPQHF
TGTGCCAGCAGTCGGGACTTTGGCAATCAGCCCCAGCATTTT
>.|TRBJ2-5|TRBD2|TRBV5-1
CASVPGLADQETQYF
TGCGCCAGCGTCCCGGGACTAGCCGATCAAGAGACCCAGTACTTC
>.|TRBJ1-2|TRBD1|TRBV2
CASSRTGGYGYTF
TGTGCCAGCAGCCGGACAGGGGGCTATGGCTACACCTTC
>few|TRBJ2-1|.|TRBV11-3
CASSSRWRGGSYNEQFF
TGTGCCAGCAGCTCTAGATGGAGGGGGGGCTCCTACAATGAGCAGTTCTTC
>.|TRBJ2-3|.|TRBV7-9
CASSPDGISTDTQYF
TGTGCCAGCAGCCCGGACGGAATCAGCACAGATACGCAGTATTTT
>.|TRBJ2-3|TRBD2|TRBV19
CASSALSLAGVLDTQYF
TGTGCCAGTAGTGCGCTAAGCCTAGCGGGAGTCCTAGATACGCAGTATTTT
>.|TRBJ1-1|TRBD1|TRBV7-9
CASSSSTGLNTEAFF
TGTGCCAGCAGCTCATCGACAGGGCTGAACACTGAAGCTTTCTTT
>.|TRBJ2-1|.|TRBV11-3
CASSSQGSEQFF
TGTGCCAGCAGCTCCCAAGGCAGTGAGCAGTTCTTC
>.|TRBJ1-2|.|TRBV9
CASSSRGGNYGYTF
TGTGCCAGCAGCTCCCGAGGGGGGAACTATGGCTACACCTTC